This section outlines one T cell receptor (beta chain) sequence together with its context. The CDR3 is made up of 14 amino acids. Unmatched junction bases numbered 7, after V lost 3 bases and J lost 6 bases. The V gene's germline CDR1 is MNHEY and CDR2 SVGAGI. This sample is part of a study of T cell changes during pregnancy in multiple sclerosis. Here immunoSEQ multiplex PCR was the method, and the copy in TCRdb shows in-frame clones only, minus some. The table lists about 68,000 clones, 91% of them singletons. This rearrangement joins TRBV6-5 to TRBJ2-7; 8 bases map to TRBD1. The sequenced sample was peripheral blood, obtained in the second trimester of pregnancy. The sequence came from a female donor with multiple sclerosis, enrolled in a pregnancy study. The CDR3 region has the DNA TGTGCCAGCAGTTATAACAGGGGGGTCGCCGAGCAGTACTTC. This codes for CASSYNRGVAEQYF.